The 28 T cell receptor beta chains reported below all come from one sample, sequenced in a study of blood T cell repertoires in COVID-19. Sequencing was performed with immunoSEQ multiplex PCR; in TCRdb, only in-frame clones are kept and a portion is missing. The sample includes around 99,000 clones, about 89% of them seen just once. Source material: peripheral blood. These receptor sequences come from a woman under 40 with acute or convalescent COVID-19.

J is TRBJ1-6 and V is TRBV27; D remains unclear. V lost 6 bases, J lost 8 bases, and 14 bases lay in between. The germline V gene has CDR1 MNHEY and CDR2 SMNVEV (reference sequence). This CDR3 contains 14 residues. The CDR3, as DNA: TGTGCCAGCAGCCCAAGCGGAATCTATTCACCCCTCCACTTT. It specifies CASSPSGIYSPLHF.

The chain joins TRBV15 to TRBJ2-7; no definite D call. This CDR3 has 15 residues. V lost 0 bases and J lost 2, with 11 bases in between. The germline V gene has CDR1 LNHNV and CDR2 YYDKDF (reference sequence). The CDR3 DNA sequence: TGTGCCACCAGCAGAGATCAAGAGCATCCCTACGAGCAGTACTTC. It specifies CATSRDQEHPYEQYF. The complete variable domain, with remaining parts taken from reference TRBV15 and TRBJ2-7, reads DAMVIQNPRYQVTQFGKPVTLSCSQTLNHNVMYWYQQKSSQAPKLLFHYYDKDFNNEADTPDNFQSRRPNTSFCFLDIRSPGLGDTAMYLCATSRDQEHPYEQYFGPGTRLTVT.

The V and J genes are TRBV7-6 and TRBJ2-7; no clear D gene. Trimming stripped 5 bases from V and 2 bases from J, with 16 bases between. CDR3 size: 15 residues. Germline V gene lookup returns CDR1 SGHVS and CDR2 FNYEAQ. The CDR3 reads CASSLLPEIAYEQYF. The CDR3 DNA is TGTGCCAGCAGCCTACTGCCGGAGATTGCCTACGAGCAGTACTTC.

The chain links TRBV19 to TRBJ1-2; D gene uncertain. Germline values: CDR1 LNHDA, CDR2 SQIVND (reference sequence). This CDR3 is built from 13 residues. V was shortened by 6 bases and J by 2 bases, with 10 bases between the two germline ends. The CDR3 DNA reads TGTGCCAGTAGGAAAGATACAAACTATGGCTACACCTTC. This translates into CASRKDTNYGYTF.

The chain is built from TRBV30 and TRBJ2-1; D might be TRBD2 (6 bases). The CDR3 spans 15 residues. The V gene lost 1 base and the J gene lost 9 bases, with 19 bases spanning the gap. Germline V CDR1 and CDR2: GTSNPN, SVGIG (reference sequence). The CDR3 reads CAWSGRFQLGGEQFF. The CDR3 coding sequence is TGTGCCTGGAGTGGACGATTTCAGCTCGGGGGTGAGCAGTTCTTC.

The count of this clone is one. CDR3 sequence (DNA): TGTGCCAGCAGCCCCGACAGGGGAAGAGGGTATGGCTACACCTTC. The encoded protein is CASSPDRGRGYGYTF. The V gene is TRBV7-2, the J gene TRBJ1-2; 8 positions agree with TRBD1. Germline V gene data show CDR1 as SGHTA and CDR2 as FQGNSA. This CDR3 is built from 15 residues. The V segment lost 5 bases and the J segment 5 bases; nucleotides outside the gene matches: 10.

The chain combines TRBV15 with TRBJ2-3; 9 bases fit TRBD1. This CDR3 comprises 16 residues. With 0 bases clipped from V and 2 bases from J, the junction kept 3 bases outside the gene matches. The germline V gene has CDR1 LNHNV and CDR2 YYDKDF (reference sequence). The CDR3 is CATSRDRDRVTDTQYF. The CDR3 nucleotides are TGTGCCACCAGCAGAGATCGGGACAGGGTCACAGATACGCAGTATTTT.

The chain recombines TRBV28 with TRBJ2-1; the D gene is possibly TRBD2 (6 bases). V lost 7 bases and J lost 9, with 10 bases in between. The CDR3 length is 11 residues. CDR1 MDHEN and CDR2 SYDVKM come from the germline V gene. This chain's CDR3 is CASTPGVEQFF. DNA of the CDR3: TGTGCCAGCACTCCGGGAGTTGAGCAGTTCTTC.

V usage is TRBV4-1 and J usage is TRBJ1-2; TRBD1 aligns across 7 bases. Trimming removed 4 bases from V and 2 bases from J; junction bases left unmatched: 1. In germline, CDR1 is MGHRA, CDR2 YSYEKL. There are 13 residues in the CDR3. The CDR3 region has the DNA TGCGCCAGCAGCCCGGACAGGAACTATGGCTACACCTTC. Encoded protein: CASSPDRNYGYTF.

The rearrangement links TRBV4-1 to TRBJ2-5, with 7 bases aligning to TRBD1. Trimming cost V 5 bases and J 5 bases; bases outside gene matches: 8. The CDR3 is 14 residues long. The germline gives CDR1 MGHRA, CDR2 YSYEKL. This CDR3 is CASSYDRVWETQYF. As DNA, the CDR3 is TGCGCCAGCAGCTACGACAGGGTTTGGGAGACCCAGTACTTC.

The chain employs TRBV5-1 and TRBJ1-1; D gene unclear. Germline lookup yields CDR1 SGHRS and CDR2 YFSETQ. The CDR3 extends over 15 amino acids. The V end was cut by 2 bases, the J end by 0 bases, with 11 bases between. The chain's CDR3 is CASSFHMPLNTEAFF. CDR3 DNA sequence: TGCGCCAGCAGCTTCCACATGCCTCTGAACACTGAAGCTTTCTTT.

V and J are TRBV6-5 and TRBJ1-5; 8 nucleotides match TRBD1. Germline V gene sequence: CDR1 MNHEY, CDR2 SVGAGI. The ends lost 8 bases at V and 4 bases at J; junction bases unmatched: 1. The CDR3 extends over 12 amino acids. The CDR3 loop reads CASGQGNQPQHF. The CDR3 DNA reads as TGTGCCAGCGGACAGGGTAATCAGCCCCAGCATTTT.

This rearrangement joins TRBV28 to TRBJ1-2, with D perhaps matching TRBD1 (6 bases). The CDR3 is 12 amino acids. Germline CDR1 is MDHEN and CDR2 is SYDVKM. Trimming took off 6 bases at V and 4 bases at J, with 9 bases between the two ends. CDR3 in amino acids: CASRTGGYGYTF. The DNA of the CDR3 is TGTGCCAGCAGGACAGGAGGCTATGGCTACACCTTC.

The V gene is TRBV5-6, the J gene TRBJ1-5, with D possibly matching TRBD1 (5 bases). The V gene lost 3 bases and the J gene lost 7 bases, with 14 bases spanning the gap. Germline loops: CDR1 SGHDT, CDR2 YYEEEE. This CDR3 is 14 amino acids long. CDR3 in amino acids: CASSSDRGLQPQHF. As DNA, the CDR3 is TGTGCCAGCAGCTCCGACAGAGGCCTACAGCCCCAGCATTTT. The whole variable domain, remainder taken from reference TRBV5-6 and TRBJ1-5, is DAGVTQSPTHLIKTRGQQVTLRCSPKSGHDTVSWYQQALGQGPQFIFQYYEEEERQRGNFPDRFSGHQFPNYSSELNVNALLLGDSALYLCASSSDRGLQPQHFGDGTRLSIL.

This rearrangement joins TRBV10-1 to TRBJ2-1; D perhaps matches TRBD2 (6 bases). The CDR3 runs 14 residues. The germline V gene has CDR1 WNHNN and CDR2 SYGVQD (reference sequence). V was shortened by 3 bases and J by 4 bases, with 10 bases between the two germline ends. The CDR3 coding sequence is TGCGCCAGCAGTGAACTAGGAGGGTACAATGAGCAGTTCTTC. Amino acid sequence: CASSELGGYNEQFF.

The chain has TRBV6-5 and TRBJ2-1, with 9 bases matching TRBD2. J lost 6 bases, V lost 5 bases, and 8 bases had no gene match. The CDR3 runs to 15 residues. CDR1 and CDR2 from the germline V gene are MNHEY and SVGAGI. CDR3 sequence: CASSPLAGASNEQFF. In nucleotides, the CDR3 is TGTGCCAGCAGTCCGTTAGCGGGAGCTAGCAATGAGCAGTTCTTC.

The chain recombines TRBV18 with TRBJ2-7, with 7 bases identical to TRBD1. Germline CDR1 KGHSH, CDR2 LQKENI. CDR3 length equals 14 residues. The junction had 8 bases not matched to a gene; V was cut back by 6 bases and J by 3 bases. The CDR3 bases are TGTGCCAGCTCCTCCAAGGGACAGATCTACGAGCAGTACTTC. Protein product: CASSSKGQIYEQYF.

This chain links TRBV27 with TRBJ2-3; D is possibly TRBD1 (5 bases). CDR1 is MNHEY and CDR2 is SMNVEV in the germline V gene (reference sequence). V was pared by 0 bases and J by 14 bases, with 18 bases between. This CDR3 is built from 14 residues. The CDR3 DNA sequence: TGTGCCAGCAGTTTATCGACAGACCCCTCGGTGTTGTATTTT. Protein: CASSLSTDPSVLYF.

This CDR3 reads CASSQGIPKHIQYF. The CDR3 DNA is TGTGCCAGCAGCCAAGGTATTCCTAAGCACATTCAGTACTTC. This sequence joins TRBV14 and TRBJ2-4; D remains unclear. The ends were cut back, 1 base at V and 8 bases at J, with 12 bases in the middle. CDR1 is SGHDN and CDR2 is FVKESK in the germline V gene. CDR3 length equals 14 residues.

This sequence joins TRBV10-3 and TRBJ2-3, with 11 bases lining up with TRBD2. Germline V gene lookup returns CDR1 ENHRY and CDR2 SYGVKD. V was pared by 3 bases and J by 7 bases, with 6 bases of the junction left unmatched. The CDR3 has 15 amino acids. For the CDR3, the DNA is TGTGCCATCAGTGATGTGGTAGCGGGGGGGAATACGCAGTATTTT. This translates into CAISDVVAGGNTQYF.

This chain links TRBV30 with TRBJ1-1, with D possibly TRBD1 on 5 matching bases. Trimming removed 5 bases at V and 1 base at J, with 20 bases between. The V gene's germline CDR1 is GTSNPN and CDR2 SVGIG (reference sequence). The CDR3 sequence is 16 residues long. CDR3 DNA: TGTGCCTGGGATTCGGGACTTATTTCCTCGAACACTGAAGCTTTCTTT. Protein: CAWDSGLISSNTEAFF.

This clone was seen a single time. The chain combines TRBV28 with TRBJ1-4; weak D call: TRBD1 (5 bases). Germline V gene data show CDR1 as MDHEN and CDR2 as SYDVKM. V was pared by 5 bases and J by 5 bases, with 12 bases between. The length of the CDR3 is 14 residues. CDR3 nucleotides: TGTGCCAGCAGTCCCGGGGGGATCAATGAAAAACTGTTTTTT. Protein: CASSPGGINEKLFF.

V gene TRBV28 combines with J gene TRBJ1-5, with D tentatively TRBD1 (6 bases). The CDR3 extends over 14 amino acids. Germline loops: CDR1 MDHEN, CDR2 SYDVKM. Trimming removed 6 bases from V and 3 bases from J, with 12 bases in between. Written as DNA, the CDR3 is TGTGCCAGCAGCGACAGGAAGGTCAATCAGCCCCAGCATTTT. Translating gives CASSDRKVNQPQHF.

CDR3 bases: TGTGCCAGTAGTATGCTTCAGGGCAGGGGAAACGAGCAGTACTTC. Its protein is CASSMLQGRGNEQYF. The gene calls are TRBV19 and TRBJ2-7; possible D gene TRBD1, 6 bases. Per the germline V gene, CDR1 is LNHDA and CDR2 is SQIVND (reference sequence). The germline V and J ends were trimmed by 3 bases and 5 bases, with 17 bases remaining between them. This CDR3 comprises 15 residues.

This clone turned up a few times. This CDR3 reads CASSWDRGSGNQPQHF. CDR3 DNA: TGTGCCAGCAGTTGGGACAGGGGGTCGGGCAATCAGCCCCAGCATTTT. The chain combines TRBV28 with TRBJ1-5; TRBD1 matches 11 bases. Germline CDR1 reads MDHEN; CDR2 reads SYDVKM. This CDR3 has 16 amino acids. Germline trimming cut 4 bases from V and 2 bases from J; bases unmatched to any gene: 4.

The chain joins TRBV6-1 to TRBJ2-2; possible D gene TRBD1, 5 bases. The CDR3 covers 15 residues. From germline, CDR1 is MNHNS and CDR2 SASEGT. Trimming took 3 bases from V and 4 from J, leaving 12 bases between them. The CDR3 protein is CASSDVTGITGELFF. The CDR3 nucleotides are TGTGCCAGCAGTGATGTTACAGGAATCACCGGGGAGCTGTTTTTT.

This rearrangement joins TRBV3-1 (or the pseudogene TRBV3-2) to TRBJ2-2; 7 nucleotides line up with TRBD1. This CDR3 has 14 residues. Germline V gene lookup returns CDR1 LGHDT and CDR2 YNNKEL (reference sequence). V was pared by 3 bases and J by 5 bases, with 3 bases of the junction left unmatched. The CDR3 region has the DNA TGTGCCAGCAGCCAGTCCAGGGGGACCGGGGAGCTGTTTTTT. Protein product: CASSQSRGTGELFF.

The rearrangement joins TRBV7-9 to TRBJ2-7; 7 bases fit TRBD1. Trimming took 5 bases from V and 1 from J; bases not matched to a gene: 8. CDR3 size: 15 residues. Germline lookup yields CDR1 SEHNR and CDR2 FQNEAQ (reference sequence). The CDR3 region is CASSTRQGKSYEQYF. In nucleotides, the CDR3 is TGTGCCAGCAGCACCCGACAGGGAAAATCCTACGAGCAGTACTTC. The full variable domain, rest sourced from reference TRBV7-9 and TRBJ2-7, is DTGVSQNPRHKITKRGQNVTFRCDPISEHNRLYWYRQTLGQGPEFLTYFQNEAQLEKSRLLSDRFSAERPKGSFSTLEIQRTEQGDSAMYLCASSTRQGKSYEQYFGPGTRLTVT.